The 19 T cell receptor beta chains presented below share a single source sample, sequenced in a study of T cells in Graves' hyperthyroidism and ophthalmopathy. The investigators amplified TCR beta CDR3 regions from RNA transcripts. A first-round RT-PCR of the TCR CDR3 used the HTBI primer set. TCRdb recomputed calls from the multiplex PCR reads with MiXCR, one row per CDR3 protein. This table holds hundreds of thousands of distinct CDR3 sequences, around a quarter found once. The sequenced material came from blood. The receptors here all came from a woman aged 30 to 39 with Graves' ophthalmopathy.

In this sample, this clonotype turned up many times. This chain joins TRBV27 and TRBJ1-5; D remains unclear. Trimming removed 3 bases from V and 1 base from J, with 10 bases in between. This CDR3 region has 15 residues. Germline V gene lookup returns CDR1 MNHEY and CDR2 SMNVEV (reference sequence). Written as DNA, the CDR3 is TGTGCCAGCAGTTTGACACCGGCGAGCAATCAGCCCCAGCATTTT. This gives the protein CASSLTPASNQPQHF.

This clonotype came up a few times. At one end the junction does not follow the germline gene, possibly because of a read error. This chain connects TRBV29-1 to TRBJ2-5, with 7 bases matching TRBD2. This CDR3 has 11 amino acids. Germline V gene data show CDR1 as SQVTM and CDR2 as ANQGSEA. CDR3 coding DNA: TGCAGTGCCGGGACTACGGAGACCAAGTACTTC. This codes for CSAGTTETKYF.

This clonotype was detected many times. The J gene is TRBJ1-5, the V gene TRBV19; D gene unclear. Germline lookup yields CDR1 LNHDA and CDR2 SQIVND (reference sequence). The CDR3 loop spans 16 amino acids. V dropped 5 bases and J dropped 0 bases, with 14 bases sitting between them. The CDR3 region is CASSGPAFPSNQPQHF. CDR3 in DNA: TGTGCCAGTAGTGGCCCCGCCTTCCCTAGCAATCAGCCCCAGCATTTT.

The CDR3 here is CASSTRQGPPGANVLTF. For the CDR3, the DNA is TGTGCCAGCAGCACGCGACAGGGCCCCCCTGGGGCCAACGTCCTGACTTTC. The chain couples TRBV9 to TRBJ2-6, with 7 positions matching TRBD1. In germline, CDR1 is SGDLS, CDR2 YYNGEE. CDR3 length: 17 amino acids. Trimming cost V 4 bases and J 2 bases; bases outside gene matches: 9. Full variable domain (missing parts from reference TRBV9 and TRBJ2-6): DSGVTQTPKHLITATGQRVTLRCSPRSGDLSVYWYQQSLDQGLQFLIQYYNGEERAKGNILERFSAQQFPDLHSELNLSSLELGDSALYFCASSTRQGPPGANVLTFGAGSRLTVL.

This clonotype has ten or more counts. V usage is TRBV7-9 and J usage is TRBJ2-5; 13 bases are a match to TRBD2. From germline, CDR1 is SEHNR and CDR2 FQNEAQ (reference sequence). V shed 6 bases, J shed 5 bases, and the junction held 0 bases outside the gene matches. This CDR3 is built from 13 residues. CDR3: CASRLAGGETQYF. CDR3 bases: TGTGCCAGCAGACTAGCGGGGGGGGAGACCCAGTACTTC. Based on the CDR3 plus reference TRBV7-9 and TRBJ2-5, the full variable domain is DTGVSQNPRHKITKRGQNVTFRCDPISEHNRLYWYRQTLGQGPEFLTYFQNEAQLEKSRLLSDRFSAERPKGSFSTLEIQRTEQGDSAMYLCASRLAGGETQYFGPGTRLLVL.

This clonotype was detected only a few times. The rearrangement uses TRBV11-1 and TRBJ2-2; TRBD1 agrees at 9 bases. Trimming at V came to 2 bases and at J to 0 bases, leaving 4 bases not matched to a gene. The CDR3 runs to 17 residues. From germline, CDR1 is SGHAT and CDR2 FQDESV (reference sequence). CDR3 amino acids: CASSLSYRGPNTGELFF. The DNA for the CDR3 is TGTGCCAGCAGCTTATCTTACAGGGGGCCGAACACCGGGGAGCTGTTTTTT.

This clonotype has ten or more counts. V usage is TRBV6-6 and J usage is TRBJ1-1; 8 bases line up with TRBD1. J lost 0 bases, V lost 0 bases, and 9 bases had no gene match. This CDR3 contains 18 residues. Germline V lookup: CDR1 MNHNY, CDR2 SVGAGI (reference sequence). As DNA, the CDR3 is TGTGCCAGCAGTTACTCGTCGGGACAGGTCACCATGAACACTGAAGCTTTCTTT. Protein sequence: CASSYSSGQVTMNTEAFF.

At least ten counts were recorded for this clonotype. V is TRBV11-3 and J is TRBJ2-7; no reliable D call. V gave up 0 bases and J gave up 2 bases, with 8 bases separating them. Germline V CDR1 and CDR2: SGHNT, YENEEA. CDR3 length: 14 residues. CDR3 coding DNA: TGTGCCAGCAGCTTAGACACAAGACCCTACGAGCAGTACTTC. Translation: CASSLDTRPYEQYF.

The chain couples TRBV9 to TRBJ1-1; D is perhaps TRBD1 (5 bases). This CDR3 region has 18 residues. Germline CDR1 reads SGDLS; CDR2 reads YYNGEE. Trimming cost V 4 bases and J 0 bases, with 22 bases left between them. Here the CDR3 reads CASSQSQSVQGMNTEAFF. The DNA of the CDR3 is TGTGCCAGCAGCCAGTCTCAGTCAGTCCAGGGAATGAACACTGAAGCTTTCTTT.

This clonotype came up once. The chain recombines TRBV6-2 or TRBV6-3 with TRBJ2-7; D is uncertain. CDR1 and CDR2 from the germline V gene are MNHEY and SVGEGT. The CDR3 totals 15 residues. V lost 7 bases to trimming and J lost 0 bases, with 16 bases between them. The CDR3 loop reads CASTDWAPSSYEQYF. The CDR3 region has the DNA TGTGCCAGCACCGATTGGGCTCCCTCCTCCTACGAGCAGTACTTC.

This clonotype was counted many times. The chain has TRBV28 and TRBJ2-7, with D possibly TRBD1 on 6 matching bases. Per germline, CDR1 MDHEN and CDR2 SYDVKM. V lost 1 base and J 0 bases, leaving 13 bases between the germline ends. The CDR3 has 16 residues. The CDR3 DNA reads TGTGCCAGCAGTTTATTTTCGGGACAAAGCTCCTACGAGCAGTACTTC. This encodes CASSLFSGQSSYEQYF.

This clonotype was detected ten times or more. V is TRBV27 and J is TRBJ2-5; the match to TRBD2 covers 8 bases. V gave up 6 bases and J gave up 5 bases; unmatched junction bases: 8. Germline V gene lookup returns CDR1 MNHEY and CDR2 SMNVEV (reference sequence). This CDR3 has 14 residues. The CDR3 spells CASSAGGSRETQYF. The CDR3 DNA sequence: TGTGCCAGCAGCGCGGGGGGCTCCAGGGAGACCCAGTACTTC.

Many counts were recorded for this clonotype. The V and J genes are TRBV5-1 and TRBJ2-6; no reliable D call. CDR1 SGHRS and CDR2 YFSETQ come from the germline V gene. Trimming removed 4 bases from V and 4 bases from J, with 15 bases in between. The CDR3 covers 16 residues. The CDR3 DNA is TGCGCCAGCAGCCCACCAGGTGCTTCCGGGGCCAACGTCCTGACTTTC. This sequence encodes CASSPPGASGANVLTF.

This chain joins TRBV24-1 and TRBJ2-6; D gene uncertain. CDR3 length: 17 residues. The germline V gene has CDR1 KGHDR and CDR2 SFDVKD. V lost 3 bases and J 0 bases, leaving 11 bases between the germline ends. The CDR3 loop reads CATSDPPSRSGANVLTF. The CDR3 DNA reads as TGTGCCACCAGTGATCCCCCCAGTCGCTCTGGGGCCAACGTCCTGACTTTC.

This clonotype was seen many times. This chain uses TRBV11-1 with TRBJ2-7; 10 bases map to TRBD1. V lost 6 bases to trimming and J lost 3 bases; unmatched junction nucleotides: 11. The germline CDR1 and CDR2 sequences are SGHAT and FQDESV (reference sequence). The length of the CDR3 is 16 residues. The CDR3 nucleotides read TGTGCCAGCAGTTTACCCTGGGACAGGGGATTCTACGAGCAGTACTTC. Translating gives CASSLPWDRGFYEQYF.

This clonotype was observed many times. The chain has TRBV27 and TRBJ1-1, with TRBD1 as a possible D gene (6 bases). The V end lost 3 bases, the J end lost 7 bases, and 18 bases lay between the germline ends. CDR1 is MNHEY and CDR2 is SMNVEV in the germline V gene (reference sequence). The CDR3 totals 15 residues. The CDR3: CASSLQGNFGSEAFF. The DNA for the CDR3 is TGTGCCAGCAGTTTGCAGGGGAACTTCGGTAGTGAAGCTTTCTTT.

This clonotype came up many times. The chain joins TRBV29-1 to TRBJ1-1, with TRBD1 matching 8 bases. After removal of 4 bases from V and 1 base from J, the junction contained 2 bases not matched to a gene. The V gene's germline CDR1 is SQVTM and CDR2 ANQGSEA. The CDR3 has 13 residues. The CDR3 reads CSVADRGNTEAFF. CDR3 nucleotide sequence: TGCAGCGTTGCTGACAGGGGGAACACTGAAGCTTTCTTT. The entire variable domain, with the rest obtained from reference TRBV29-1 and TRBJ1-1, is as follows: SAVISQKPSRDICQRGTSLTIQCQVDSQVTMMFWYRQQPGQSLTLIATANQGSEATYESGFVIDKFPISRPNLTFSTLTVSNMSPEDSSIYLCSVADRGNTEAFFGQGTRLTVV.

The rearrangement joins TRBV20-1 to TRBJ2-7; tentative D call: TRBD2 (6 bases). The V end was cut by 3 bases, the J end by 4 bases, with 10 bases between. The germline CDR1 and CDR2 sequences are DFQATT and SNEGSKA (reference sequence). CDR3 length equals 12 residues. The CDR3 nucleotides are TGCAGTGCTAGTACTAGCTTTTACGAGCAGTACTTC. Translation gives CSASTSFYEQYF.

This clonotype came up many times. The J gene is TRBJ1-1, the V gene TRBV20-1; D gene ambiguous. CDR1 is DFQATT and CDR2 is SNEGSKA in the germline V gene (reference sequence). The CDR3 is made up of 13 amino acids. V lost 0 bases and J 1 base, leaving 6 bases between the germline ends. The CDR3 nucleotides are TGCAGTGCTAGAGATATTACGAACACTGAAGCTTTCTTT. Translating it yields CSARDITNTEAFF.